These T cell receptor beta chains were read from a single sample in a study of blood T cell repertoires in COVID-19. The data were produced by immunoSEQ multiplex PCR, yet TCRdb's version contains in-frame clones alone and is incomplete. The sample lists 450,000 to 500,000 clones; around 90% were seen once. The sequencing input was PBMCs or T cells enriched from blood (not recorded which). The source is a woman between 18 and 29 years old who had recovered from COVID-19. Each CDR3 is given with its conserved first and last residue. Each record gives: D gene, J gene, clone size, V gene, CDR3 DNA, CDR3 protein. D genes are given only for firm matches. Clone size, where shown, is once, few, many, or a class for clones that have expanded.

TRBD1 TRBJ2-7 . TRBV6-1 TGTGCCAGCAGTGAAGAATTGGGGACAGGTTACGAGCAGTACTTC CASSEELGTGYEQYF
. TRBJ1-4 . TRBV27 TGTGCCAGTCGGTTTGGGGGGGATGAAAAACTGTTTTTT CASRFGGDEKLFF
TRBD1 TRBJ2-5 . TRBV6-1 TGTGCCAGCAGGGACAGGGAAGAGACCCAGTACTTC CASRDREETQYF
. TRBJ2-1 . TRBV5-1 TGCGCCAGCAGCTTACTCCAGTACAGCTTCTACAATGAGCAGTTCTTC CASSLLQYSFYNEQFF
. TRBJ1-2 . TRBV6-5 TGTGCCACACTGGAAAGGACACCCAACTATGGCTACACCTTC CATLERTPNYGYTF
. TRBJ1-2 . TRBV19 TGTGCCAGTAGAAAGACAGGCCAACTCTATGGCTACACCTTC CASRKTGQLYGYTF
. TRBJ1-1 once TRBV5-6 TGTGCCAGCCTGCAGGACAGAGCGAACACTGAAGCTTTCTTT CASLQDRANTEAFF
TRBD2 TRBJ2-3 . TRBV5-1 TGCGCCAGCAGCCTTGGACTAGCGGGGGACACAGATACGCAGTATTTT CASSLGLAGDTDTQYF
. TRBJ1-5 . TRBV14 TGTGCCAGCAGCCACACACCGGGGGGCGCCGTGGGAGTAAGCAATCAGCCCCAGCATTTT CASSHTPGGAVGVSNQPQHF
TRBD2 TRBJ2-3 . TRBV2 TGTGCCAGCAGCCGCATGACTAGCGGGGGCACAGATACGCAGTATTTT CASSRMTSGGTDTQYF
TRBD1 TRBJ1-1 . TRBV6-5 TGTGCCAGCAGTTACGGGGGGACAGGAGCTTTCTTT CASSYGGTGAFF
. TRBJ1-2 . TRBV6-6 TGTGCCAGCAGTCCTATGACTATCAGGGGACGCCTCTATGGCTACACCTTC CASSPMTIRGRLYGYTF
. TRBJ2-7 . TRBV19 TGTGCCAGTAAAGGGGTTGGGGCCTACGAGCAGTACTTC CASKGVGAYEQYF
TRBD2 TRBJ2-3 . TRBV25-1 TGTGCCAGCAGTGATTCGGCGGGGGGACCTTATGATACGCAGTATTTT CASSDSAGGPYDTQYF
TRBD2 TRBJ2-1 . TRBV5-8 TGTGCCAGCAGCTTGGGTAGCGGGGGGGCGTCTGAGCAGTTCTTC CASSLGSGGASEQFF
. TRBJ1-5 . TRBV2 TGTGCCAGCAGTGAGGTACAGACCAAACAGCCCCAGCATTTT CASSEVQTKQPQHF
TRBD1 TRBJ2-1 . TRBV18 TGTGCCAGCTCACCACCCAACAGGGGCAATGAGCAGTTCTTC CASSPPNRGNEQFF
TRBD1 TRBJ1-4 . TRBV27 TGTGCCAGCAGCACGCAGGGGGCGAATGAAAAACTGTTTTTT CASSTQGANEKLFF
TRBD2 TRBJ2-1 . TRBV12-3/TRBV12-4 TGTGCCAGCAGTTCAGGGGGACTAGCGGGGTTGTTCTTC CASSSGGLAGLFF
. TRBJ1-1 . TRBV7-8 TGTGCCAGCAGCGTGGACAGGAACACTGAAGCTTTCTTT CASSVDRNTEAFF
TRBD1 TRBJ2-6 . TRBV7-9 TGTGCCAGCAGGAGGACAGGGGATCCTGGGGCCAACGTCCTGACTTTC CASRRTGDPGANVLTF
. TRBJ1-1 many TRBV5-1 TGCGCCAGCAAAGACAGTCGAAATACTGAAGCTTTCTTT CASKDSRNTEAFF
. TRBJ1-1 . TRBV5-1 TGCGCCAGCAGCTTGGGGCAGGGGATCGTAAACACTGAAGCTTTCTTT CASSLGQGIVNTEAFF
. TRBJ1-1 . TRBV2 TGTGCCAGCAGTGAAATGGGAGGGGACACTGAAGCTTTCTTT CASSEMGGDTEAFF
TRBD1 TRBJ2-3 . TRBV25-1 TGTGCCAGCAGTGCCCGGACAGGGGGCGACCCAGATACGCAGTATTTT CASSARTGGDPDTQYF
. TRBJ2-3 . TRBV2 TGTGCCAGCAGCCCCCGGGCAGGGGTTCCAGATACGCAGTATTTT CASSPRAGVPDTQYF
TRBD2 TRBJ2-1 . TRBV28 TGTGCCAGCAGTTTAGGGGGGGGGTACAATGAGCAGTTCTTC CASSLGGGYNEQFF
TRBD1 TRBJ2-1 . TRBV5-1 TGCGCCAGCAGCTTCCAGACAGGGGGCATAAATGAGCAGTTCTTC CASSFQTGGINEQFF
. TRBJ2-3 . TRBV15 TGTGCCACCAGCACCAGGGCTTCTAGCACAGATACGCAGTATTTT CATSTRASSTDTQYF
TRBD1 TRBJ2-1 . TRBV10-2 TGCGCCAGCAGTGAAAGGGGGCCAGGGGGCTTTTACAATGAGCAGTTCTTC CASSERGPGGFYNEQFF
. TRBJ1-2 . TRBV20-1 TGCAGTGGTCAGGGAAACTATGGCTACACCTTC CSGQGNYGYTF
. TRBJ1-2 . TRBV28 TGTGCCAGCAGTACGGTTGGGGGCGGCTACACCTTC CASSTVGGGYTF
. TRBJ2-2 . TRBV2 TGTGCCAGCATAAAGGGGATTGAAACCTCAAACACCGGGGAGCTGTTTTTT CASIKGIETSNTGELFF
TRBD2 TRBJ2-3 . TRBV5-6 TGTGCCAGCAGCTTTAAGCCTAGCGGGGGCTTAGCAGTCACGCAGTATTTT CASSFKPSGGLAVTQYF
. TRBJ1-5 . TRBV21-1 TGTGCCAGCAGCACCAACGGGGGGAGGGGAGGCCAGCCCCAGCATTTT CASSTNGGRGGQPQHF
TRBD1 TRBJ1-1 . TRBV6-6 TGTGCCAGCAGAATAGGGGGCGACACTGAAGCTTTCTTT CASRIGGDTEAFF
TRBD2 TRBJ2-5 . TRBV2 TGTGCCAGCAGACAATCTAGCGGGGGGGCGCTAAAAGAGACCCAGTACTTC CASRQSSGGALKETQYF
TRBD1 TRBJ2-7 . TRBV11-2 TGTGCCAGCAGCTTTGACAGGGCCAACGAGCAGTACTTC CASSFDRANEQYF
. TRBJ2-2 . TRBV11-3 TGTGCCAGCAGCCCCTCCGGGGCCGGGGAGCTGTTTTTT CASSPSGAGELFF
TRBD1 TRBJ1-3 . TRBV19 TGTGCCACCCCACCGACAGGGTTAATAAATGGAAACACCATATATTTT CATPPTGLINGNTIYF
TRBD1 TRBJ2-7 . TRBV5-1 TGCGCCAGCAGCTTGGATGGGCAGGGGGCGGGTGAGCAGTACTTC CASSLDGQGAGEQYF
. TRBJ2-5 . TRBV11-2 TGTGCCAGCAGCTCCCCCCGGGGGAAGGAGACCCAGTACTTC CASSSPRGKETQYF
. TRBJ1-1 . TRBV4-1 TGCGCCAGCAGCCAAGATAGCCCCTCAGCTGAAGCTTTCTTT CASSQDSPSAEAFF
TRBD1 TRBJ2-3 . TRBV7-9 TGTGCCAGCAGCTTTCCGGACAGGGCAGATACGCAGTATTTT CASSFPDRADTQYF
TRBD1 TRBJ2-4 once TRBV4-1 TGCGCCAGCAGCCAGGGACAGGGGGCCAAAAACATTCAGTACTTC CASSQGQGAKNIQYF
. TRBJ1-3 . TRBV19 TGTGCCAGCGCAGACAGAGGCTCTGGAAACACCATATATTTT CASADRGSGNTIYF
. TRBJ1-1 . TRBV4-2 TGTGCCAGCAGCCAAGACAGCGGACAGTACACTGAAGCTTTCTTT CASSQDSGQYTEAFF
TRBD1 TRBJ2-7 . TRBV12-3/TRBV12-4 TGTGCCAGCAGTTCGGTCCCGGGACAGGAGCAGTACTTC CASSSVPGQEQYF